The 32 T cell receptor beta chains below all came from one sample that was sequenced in a study of control samples from healthy donors and cancer patients. Profiling relied on immunoSEQ multiplex PCR, and the TCRdb table lists in-frame clones only, not all of them. The sample has roughly 55,000 clones, around 96% seen once. Sequenced sample: blood. Receptor source: a woman between 18 and 29 years old in good health.

This clone was counted once. V gene TRBV7-2 combines with J gene TRBJ1-3, with D maybe TRBD1 (5 bases). Per the germline V gene, CDR1 is SGHTA and CDR2 is FQGNSA. Trimming pared 4 bases from V and 7 bases from J, leaving 14 bases between. The length of the CDR3 is 14 residues. CDR3 sequence (DNA): TGTGCCAGCAGCTCCCTTGGGAGGGACAACACCATATATTTT. Its translation: CASSSLGRDNTIYF.

The chain uses TRBV30 and TRBJ1-3, with TRBD1 as a possible D gene (5 bases). This CDR3 contains 15 residues. Trimming cost V 4 bases and J 4 bases, with 17 bases left between them. Per the germline V gene, CDR1 is GTSNPN and CDR2 is SVGIG (reference sequence). The CDR3, as DNA: TGTGCCTGGACCCAAGTTAGGGGTGGGGGAAACACCATATATTTT. Its protein is CAWTQVRGGGNTIYF.

The chain uses TRBV7-2 and TRBJ2-7; 15 bases align to TRBD2. Germline lookup yields CDR1 SGHTA and CDR2 FQGNSA. This CDR3 has 17 residues. J lost 4 bases, V lost 5 bases, and 9 bases had no gene match. This CDR3 is CASSGPGLAGGGYEQYF. The CDR3 DNA reads TGTGCCAGCAGCGGACCGGGACTAGCGGGGGGCGGGTACGAGCAGTACTTC.

V is TRBV4-3 and J is TRBJ1-2; D perhaps matches TRBD1 (5 bases). The germline gives CDR1 LGHNA, CDR2 YSLEER. The CDR3 is made up of 16 amino acids. V lost 1 base and J 8 bases, leaving 20 bases between the germline ends. CDR3 DNA: TGCGCCAGCAGCCAAGCTCGAACCCCAGGGCTAGGGGGCTACACCTTC. Translated: CASSQARTPGLGGYTF.

The chain has TRBV23-1 and TRBJ1-1; 11 bases agree with TRBD1. TRBV23-1 is an open reading frame whose function is uncertain. The J segment lost 1 base and the V segment lost 2 bases, leaving 12 bases of the junction unmatched. The CDR3 covers 19 residues. The CDR3, as DNA: TGCGCCAGCAGTCAACCAAGAAATGGACAGGGGGCTGGGAACACTGAAGCTTTCTTT. This encodes CASSQPRNGQGAGNTEAFF.

The CDR3 DNA sequence: TGTGCCAGCAGTTACTCGTGGGGACCCCGGGGCGAGCAGTACTTC. Translating it yields CASSYSWGPRGEQYF. The J gene is TRBJ2-7, the V gene TRBV6-6, with D perhaps being TRBD1 or TRBD2 (5 bases each). CDR1 and CDR2 (germline): MNHNY, SVGAGI (reference sequence). V lost 0 bases and J lost 6, with 15 bases in between. This CDR3 has 15 amino acids.

The CDR3 DNA follows: TGTGCCAGCAGAACCGGGAAGGCGTTAGAGACCCAGTACTTC. Amino acid sequence: CASRTGKALETQYF. The V call is TRBV2, the J call TRBJ2-5, with a possible D match to TRBD2 (5 bases). With 6 bases removed from V and 4 bases from J, the gap between germline ends came to 15 bases. Germline assignment: CDR1 SNHLY and CDR2 FYNNEI. The CDR3 has 14 amino acids.

The chain is built from TRBV5-4 and TRBJ1-1; D gene ambiguous. CDR1 and CDR2 from the germline V gene are SGHNT and YYREEE (reference sequence). CDR3 length equals 12 residues. The V end lost 2 bases, the J end lost 6 bases, and 8 bases lay between the germline ends. For the CDR3, the DNA is TGTGCCAGCAGCTTAGGGTCCGCTGAAGCTTTCTTT. Its protein product is CASSLGSAEAFF.

CDR3 DNA sequence: TGCGCCAGCAGCCTGAAGGTCGGGACAGGGGGCTTCGAGCAGTACTTC. Amino acid sequence: CASSLKVGTGGFEQYF. The genes are TRBV5-1 and TRBJ2-7, with 12 bases aligning to TRBD1. CDR1 is SGHRS and CDR2 is YFSETQ in the germline V gene. The CDR3 covers 16 residues. The trim removed 4 bases at V and 6 bases at J, leaving 11 bases unmatched.

V usage is TRBV5-4 and J usage is TRBJ2-1; D perhaps matches TRBD2 (6 bases). In germline, CDR1 is SGHNT, CDR2 YYREEE (reference sequence). V lost 3 bases, J lost 6 bases, and 19 bases lay in between. This CDR3 region has 16 residues. In DNA form, the CDR3 reads TGTGCCAGCAGCTGGGGCACTGGGACTCCCCTCAATGAGCAGTTCTTC. It encodes CASSWGTGTPLNEQFF.

This chain connects TRBV7-9 to TRBJ2-2, with 10 bases identical to TRBD1. V trimming: 5 bases; J trimming: 8 bases; junction bases outside the gene matches: 8. Germline V CDR1 and CDR2: SEHNR, FQNEAQ (reference sequence). The CDR3 is 15 amino acids. The CDR3 DNA reads TGTGCCAGCAGCATGGGACAGGGGAGGTCGGGGGAGCTGTTTTTT. Encoded protein: CASSMGQGRSGELFF.

The chain employs TRBV11-3 and TRBJ2-1; TRBD2 matches at 12 bases. After removal of 4 bases from V and 4 bases from J, the junction contained 2 bases not matched to a gene. This CDR3 is 15 amino acids long. CDR1 is SGHNT and CDR2 is YENEEA in the germline V gene. The CDR3 protein is CASSSGTSGYNEQFF. The CDR3 DNA follows: TGTGCCAGCAGCTCCGGGACTAGCGGGTACAATGAGCAGTTCTTC.

The gene calls are TRBV4-1 and TRBJ2-3; D not certain. V lost 7 bases, J lost 0 bases, and 23 bases lay in between. The CDR3 is 18 amino acids. Germline assignment: CDR1 MGHRA and CDR2 YSYEKL. The CDR3 region is CASNPKLHIGLSTDTQYF. Here the CDR3 DNA reads TGCGCCAGCAATCCTAAATTGCACATAGGCCTTAGCACAGATACGCAGTATTTT.

This chain joins TRBV7-2 and TRBJ1-2; TRBD1 might be the D (5 bases). The germline CDR1 and CDR2 sequences are SGHTA and FQGNSA. Trimming removed 1 base at V and 6 bases at J, with 18 bases between. The CDR3 extends over 16 amino acids. The CDR3 here is CASSLVASRGGNGYTF. The CDR3 DNA follows: TGTGCCAGCAGCTTAGTCGCATCTAGGGGTGGAAATGGCTACACCTTC.

The V call is TRBV24-1, the J call TRBJ1-2; weak D call: TRBD1 (5 bases). CDR3 size: 14 residues. The ends were cut back, 1 base at V and 13 bases at J, with 18 bases in the middle. Germline V CDR1 and CDR2: KGHDR, SFDVKD. The CDR3 DNA reads as TGTGCCACCAGTGATTTCTGGGACGGCCGTGATTTCACCTTC. This gives the protein CATSDFWDGRDFTF.

CDR3 residues: CASSREGVYGYTF. CDR3 sequence (DNA): TGTGCCAGCTCCAGGGAGGGAGTATATGGCTACACCTTC. The V and J genes are TRBV28 and TRBJ1-2; D might be TRBD1 (5 bases). From germline, CDR1 is MDHEN and CDR2 SYDVKM. With 8 bases removed from V and 5 bases from J, the gap between germline ends came to 15 bases. This CDR3 spans 13 amino acids.

J is TRBJ1-6 and V is TRBV9; 10 nucleotides agree with TRBD1. The CDR3 consists of 16 residues. The germline V gene encodes CDR1 SGDLS and CDR2 YYNGEE. The J segment lost 9 bases and the V segment lost 3 bases, leaving 9 bases of the junction unmatched. CDR3 residues: CASSDRDRGDGSPLHF. DNA for the CDR3: TGTGCCAGCAGCGATCGGGACAGGGGAGACGGTTCACCCCTCCACTTT.

The CDR3 loop is CASSRQGTNEKLFF. DNA of the CDR3: TGTGCCAGCAGCCGACAGGGGACTAATGAAAAACTGTTTTTT. The chain uses TRBV7-9 and TRBJ1-4, with 8 bases identical to TRBD1. V lost 5 bases to trimming and J lost 2 bases; unmatched junction nucleotides: 1. This CDR3 contains 14 residues. The germline gives CDR1 SEHNR, CDR2 FQNEAQ (reference sequence).

The chain employs TRBV7-8 and TRBJ2-3; possibly TRBD1 or TRBD2 for D (7 bases each). This CDR3 is 23 amino acids long. Trimming cost V 5 bases and J 0 bases, with 36 bases left between them. Per the germline V gene, CDR1 is SGHVS and CDR2 is FQNEAQ. As DNA, the CDR3 is TGTGCCAGCAGCCCGGGGCAGGGGGTAAGGGGGGGCGGGGGCCCTTGCAGCACAGATACGCAGTATTTT. Its protein is CASSPGQGVRGGGGPCSTDTQYF. The full variable domain, rest sourced from reference TRBV7-8 and TRBJ2-3, is GAGVSQSPRYKVAKRGQDVALRCDPISGHVSLFWYQQALGQGPEFLTYFQNEAQLDKSGLPSDRFFAERPEGSVSTLKIQRTQQEDSAVYLCASSPGQGVRGGGGPCSTDTQYFGPGTRLTVL.

This rearrangement joins TRBV18 to TRBJ1-3; D is possibly TRBD1 (5 bases). Deletions cut 8 bases from V and 0 bases from J, with 17 bases between. Germline V gene sequence: CDR1 KGHSH, CDR2 LQKENI. CDR3 size: 16 residues. CDR3 sequence reads: CASRGTLDRSGNTIYF. CDR3 nucleotide sequence: TGTGCCAGCCGCGGGACGCTCGATCGCTCTGGAAACACCATATATTTT.

This clone has only one observation. The chain joins TRBV7-2 to TRBJ1-4, with D possibly being TRBD1 (5 bases). Germline CDR1 and CDR2: SGHTA and FQGNSA. This CDR3 is built from 14 residues. Trimming removed 2 bases at V and 7 bases at J, with 11 bases between. For the CDR3, the DNA is TGTGCCAGCAGCTTAAATCCTGGGGGTGAAAAACTGTTTTTT. The encoded protein is CASSLNPGGEKLFF.

V gene TRBV30 combines with J gene TRBJ2-2; perhaps TRBD1 as D (5 bases). There are 17 residues in the CDR3. CDR1 is GTSNPN and CDR2 is SVGIG in the germline V gene (reference sequence). Between the trimmed V and J ends, which lost 1 base and 5 bases, there was a span of 20 bases. CDR3 region: CAWSEIRDGAHTGELFF. CDR3 DNA sequence: TGTGCCTGGAGTGAGATCAGGGATGGTGCGCATACCGGGGAGCTGTTTTTT.

The chain recombines TRBV5-1 with TRBJ1-2, with 8 nucleotides matching TRBD1. V lost 7 bases and J lost 3; bases outside the gene matches: 5. The CDR3 length is 13 residues. Germline V gene sequence: CDR1 SGHRS, CDR2 YFSETQ. In DNA form, the CDR3 reads TGCGCCAGCGGAACAGGGGGTGACTATGGCTACACCTTC. It translates to CASGTGGDYGYTF.

This chain connects TRBV2 to TRBJ2-5; the D gene is possibly TRBD1 (6 bases). The germline V gene has CDR1 SNHLY and CDR2 FYNNEI. V lost 6 bases, J lost 5 bases, and 16 bases lay in between. CDR3 length: 14 residues. The chain's CDR3 is CASSPGGVVETQYF. In nucleotides, the CDR3 is TGTGCCAGCAGCCCTGGGGGCGTAGTGGAGACCCAGTACTTC. Full variable domain (remainder filled in from reference TRBV2 and TRBJ2-5): EPEVTQTPSHQVTQMGQEVILRCVPISNHLYFYWYRQILGQKVEFLVSFYNNEISEKSEIFDDQFSVERPDGSNFTLKIRSTKLEDSAMYFCASSPGGVVETQYFGPGTRLLVL.

This clone was seen once. The J gene is TRBJ2-7, the V gene TRBV4-1, with D perhaps TRBD1 (6 bases). Germline assignment: CDR1 MGHRA and CDR2 YSYEKL. V lost 3 bases, J lost 3 bases, and 12 bases lay in between. This CDR3 contains 14 residues. CDR3 in amino acids: CASSHLTDSYEQYF. The CDR3 DNA reads TGCGCCAGCAGCCATTTAACGGACAGCTACGAGCAGTACTTC.

This sequence joins TRBV3-1 (or the pseudogene TRBV3-2) and TRBJ2-1, with D hard to call. This CDR3 is built from 13 residues. CDR1 and CDR2 (germline): LGHDT, YNNKEL (reference sequence). The germline V and J ends were trimmed by 4 bases and 5 bases, with 9 bases remaining between them. The CDR3 sequence is CASSPRLDNEQFF. For the CDR3, the DNA is TGTGCCAGCAGCCCCCGTTTAGACAATGAGCAGTTCTTC.

In nucleotides, the CDR3 is TGTGCCAGCAGCAATCGGGGGGGCGTTCTTTACAATGAGCAGTTCTTC. This encodes CASSNRGGVLYNEQFF. The chain uses TRBV9 and TRBJ2-1, with 8 positions matching TRBD2. With V trimmed by 4 bases and J by 4 bases, 10 bases remained unmatched. CDR1 is SGDLS and CDR2 is YYNGEE in the germline V gene. The CDR3 is 16 residues long.

The rearrangement uses TRBV9 and TRBJ2-7, with TRBD1 matching 8 bases. Germline-derived CDR1 and CDR2 are SGDLS and YYNGEE. This CDR3 region has 15 residues. J lost 2 bases, V lost 4 bases, and 8 bases had no gene match. The CDR3: CASSIRTGTTYEQYF. CDR3 sequence (DNA): TGTGCCAGCAGCATTCGGACAGGGACCACCTACGAGCAGTACTTC.

The chain is built from TRBV9 and TRBJ2-3; D tentatively reads TRBD1 or TRBD2 (5 bases each). V lost 0 bases and J lost 9, with 17 bases in between. The CDR3 consists of 15 residues. Germline CDR1 is SGDLS and CDR2 is YYNGEE. DNA for the CDR3: TGTGCCAGCAGCGTAGGTGCCGACCGCGAGGGGACGCAGTATTTT. Residues: CASSVGADREGTQYF.

The rearrangement joins TRBV14 to TRBJ1-6; TRBD1 agrees at 7 bases. This CDR3 region has 16 residues. Losses at the gene ends were 0 bases for V and 7 bases for J; bases not matched to a gene: 6. Germline assignment: CDR1 SGHDN and CDR2 FVKESK. DNA of the CDR3: TGTGCCAGCAGCCAAGACTATGGGACAGTAAATTCACCCCTCCACTTT. It encodes CASSQDYGTVNSPLHF.

This clone was picked up one time. The same CDR3 is also encoded by other DNA sequences in this sample. This CDR3 reads CASSPGQGGNQPQHF. DNA for the CDR3: TGTGCCAGCAGCCCCGGACAGGGAGGCAATCAGCCCCAGCATTTT. The rearrangement joins TRBV9 to TRBJ1-5; 8 positions agree with TRBD1. Trimming took 4 bases from V and 2 from J; bases not matched to a gene: 5. CDR1 and CDR2 from the germline V gene are SGDLS and YYNGEE. CDR3 length: 15 residues.

This sequence joins TRBV7-9 and TRBJ2-3, with D maybe TRBD1 (5 bases). Germline CDR1 is SEHNR and CDR2 is FQNEAQ (reference sequence). V was trimmed by 4 bases and J by 0 bases, leaving 11 bases between them. CDR3 length: 15 residues. The CDR3 region is CASSSPRGSTDTQYF. The CDR3 bases are TGTGCCAGCAGCTCCCCTAGGGGTAGCACAGATACGCAGTATTTT.